Listed below are T cell receptor beta chains from one sample, sequenced in a study of OX40 agonist ivuxolimab in advanced cancers. Produced via immunoSEQ multiplex PCR; TCRdb's table is partial and in-frame only. The sample shows over 50,000 clones, 84% of them seen only once. The sequences come from CD4+ or CD8+ T cells sorted from blood, collected in a trial of the OX40 agonist ivuxolimab. The receptors were sampled from an adult with an advanced solid tumor such as melanoma, head and neck, liver or kidney cancer. Each CDR3 is given without its conserved first and last residue.

TRBJ2-5	TRBV2	ARGPGGQETQY
TRBJ2-1	TRBV6-1	ASSLREGRNNEQF
TRBJ2-7	TRBV4-2	ASSHDDSSYEQY
TRBJ2-2	TRBV5-1	ASSGGTGGAGGELF
TRBJ2-7	TRBV9	ASSVGGQGIYEQY
TRBJ2-5	TRBV7-6	ASSLKETQY
TRBJ2-5	TRBV5-1	ASSPVGGVETQY
TRBJ2-1	TRBV30	AWSGGSSYNEQF
TRBJ2-7	TRBV19	ASTRKGGVVGEQY
TRBJ1-5	TRBV19	ATLDRASNQPQH
TRBJ2-7	TRBV5-1	ASSRNRARGNEQY
TRBJ1-5	TRBV6-5	ASSYRQGGQPQH
TRBJ2-1	TRBV5-5	ASSLAALEFSEQF
TRBJ1-1	TRBV6-1	AGSELPGASPEAF
TRBJ2-3	TRBV30	AWSPGLAASTDTQY